These 26 T cell receptor beta chains were all obtained from the same sample, sequenced in a study of technical replicates of blood from several donors. Clones were sequenced by immunoSEQ multiplex PCR, and TCRdb holds only the in-frame ones, with some missing. The sample includes some 66,000 clones, around 89% of them seen just once. Sequencing was carried out using PBMCs. The receptors were gathered from a human donor in good health. Some clones in this sample may be carry-over from other donors' samples.

This chain links TRBV2 with TRBJ2-7; the match to TRBD1 covers 8 bases. Losses at the gene ends were 1 base for V and 2 bases for J; bases not matched to a gene: 19. Per the germline V gene, CDR1 is SNHLY and CDR2 is FYNNEI. There are 20 residues in the CDR3. CDR3 in DNA: TGTGCCAGCAGTGAAGTGTCGATTGACAGGGGAGATGAGGAACCCTACGAGCAGTACTTC. It codes for CASSEVSIDRGDEEPYEQYF.

The rearrangement uses TRBV18 and TRBJ2-7; a weak D match, TRBD2 (6 bases). V gave up 5 bases and J gave up 7 bases, with 21 bases separating them. Germline V gene lookup returns CDR1 KGHSH and CDR2 LQKENI. There are 15 residues in the CDR3. The CDR3 here is CASSGTEGTAREQYF. The CDR3 region has the DNA TGTGCCAGCTCAGGAACCGAGGGGACTGCCAGAGAGCAGTACTTC.

The genes are TRBV5-4 and TRBJ2-3; weak D call: TRBD1 (7 bases). The germline V gene has CDR1 SGHNT and CDR2 YYREEE (reference sequence). Trimming stripped 4 bases from V and 3 bases from J, with 12 bases between. This CDR3 contains 14 residues. The CDR3 loop is CASSPTGTTDTQYF. The CDR3 DNA reads as TGTGCCAGCAGCCCGACAGGGACTACAGATACGCAGTATTTT.

The rearrangement joins TRBV2 to TRBJ2-5; 8 bases agree with TRBD2. CDR3 length: 15 residues. Germline CDR1 SNHLY, CDR2 FYNNEI. V lost 2 bases to trimming and J lost 6 bases; unmatched junction nucleotides: 8. The CDR3 sequence: CASSEPLAGTQTQYF. The CDR3 DNA is TGTGCCAGCAGTGAACCGCTAGCGGGTACCCAGACCCAGTACTTC.

V gene TRBV6-5 combines with J gene TRBJ1-2; D gene uncertain. Trimming left V 10 bases short and J 4 bases short, with 16 bases between. The CDR3 contains 13 residues. Looked up from germline, CDR1 is MNHEY and CDR2 is SVGAGI. CDR3 sequence reads: CATGGSESYGYTF. CDR3 DNA sequence: TGTGCCACCGGAGGGAGCGAATCCTATGGCTACACCTTC.

The CDR3: CASSYSSGRGDGYTF. The CDR3 DNA sequence: TGTGCCAGCAGTTACTCGAGTGGGAGGGGCGATGGCTACACCTTC. This sequence joins TRBV6-6 and TRBJ1-2; TRBD1 is a possible D gene (5 bases). The CDR3 covers 15 residues. Germline V gene lookup returns CDR1 MNHNY and CDR2 SVGAGI (reference sequence). Trimming cost V 0 bases and J 6 bases, with 14 bases left between them.

The chain combines TRBV4-3 with TRBJ2-1, with D tentatively TRBD2 (5 bases). Looked up from germline, CDR1 is LGHNA and CDR2 is YSLEER. V was cut by 1 base and J by 4 bases, with 17 bases left in between. This CDR3 region has 17 residues. The DNA of the CDR3 is TGCGCCAGCAGCCAAGCTAGGTGGACCCGGAGGTACAATGAGCAGTTCTTC. As protein: CASSQARWTRRYNEQFF.

The chain has TRBV5-4 and TRBJ2-3; TRBD1 matches 10 bases. The V and J ends lost 4 bases and 0 bases, in that order; junction bases with no gene match: 5. CDR1 and CDR2 from the germline V gene are SGHNT and YYREEE (reference sequence). The CDR3 totals 16 residues. CDR3 bases: TGTGCCAGCAGCCAAGGGACAGGGGCTAGCACAGATACGCAGTATTTT. Amino acid sequence: CASSQGTGASTDTQYF.

This chain joins TRBV6-5 and TRBJ1-6; D remains ambiguous. The CDR3 is made up of 13 amino acids. With 6 bases removed from V and 7 bases from J, the gap between germline ends came to 10 bases. Germline loops: CDR1 MNHEY, CDR2 SVGAGI. CDR3 amino acids: CASSLTQNSPLHF. CDR3 nucleotides: TGTGCCAGCAGCCTCACACAGAATTCACCCCTCCACTTT.

V usage is TRBV6-5 and J usage is TRBJ1-3; D perhaps matches TRBD1 (5 bases). The CDR3 consists of 16 residues. The V gene lost 2 bases and the J gene lost 5 bases, with 16 bases spanning the gap. The germline CDR1 and CDR2 sequences are MNHEY and SVGAGI. Here the CDR3 reads CASSYGRVPSRNTIYF. The CDR3, as DNA: TGTGCCAGCAGTTACGGCAGGGTACCATCTAGAAACACCATATATTTT.

DNA for the CDR3: TGCGCCAGCAGCCAAGACGCGAGCCCGAACACCGGGGAGCTGTTTTTT. As protein: CASSQDASPNTGELFF. The V gene is TRBV4-3, the J gene TRBJ2-2; D remains ambiguous. The CDR3 extends over 16 amino acids. V shed 0 bases and J shed 0 bases, with 8 bases lying between them. Germline loops: CDR1 LGHNA, CDR2 YSLEER.

The rearrangement joins TRBV7-9 to TRBJ1-2; D gene unclear. Germline V gives CDR1 SEHNR, CDR2 FQNEAQ (reference sequence). V lost 3 bases and J lost 2, with 4 bases in between. CDR3 size: 12 residues. DNA for the CDR3: TGTGCCAGCAGCTTCGGGAACTATGGCTACACCTTC. Residues: CASSFGNYGYTF.

This chain joins TRBV5-1 and TRBJ2-1, with unresolved D. CDR3 length: 12 residues. V was pared by 4 bases and J by 4 bases, with 6 bases between. In germline, CDR1 is SGHRS, CDR2 YFSETQ. The CDR3 nucleotides read TGCGCCAGCAGCGTCGGGTACAATGAGCAGTTCTTC. This gives the protein CASSVGYNEQFF.

The sample holds one count of this clone. This chain joins TRBV4-3 and TRBJ1-2; TRBD1 aligns across 8 bases. CDR1 is LGHNA and CDR2 is YSLEER in the germline V gene. The CDR3 is 15 amino acids. Losses at the gene ends were 4 bases for V and 0 bases for J; bases not matched to a gene: 4. CDR3 sequence (DNA): TGCGCCAGCAGCCCGCCGGGACAGGCTAACTATGGCTACACCTTC. Translation: CASSPPGQANYGYTF.

This sequence joins TRBV18 and TRBJ2-3; 9 nucleotides line up with TRBD2. The ends lost 11 bases at V and 2 bases at J; junction bases unmatched: 5. The CDR3 consists of 13 residues. Germline CDR1 KGHSH, CDR2 LQKENI. CDR3 sequence reads: CAGASGVTDTQYF. The CDR3, as DNA: TGTGCCGGCGCTAGCGGGGTCACAGATACGCAGTATTTT.

The CDR3 protein is CASSIFGLAGGPGTDTQYF. In DNA, the CDR3 is TGTGCCAGTAGTATTTTTGGACTAGCGGGAGGGCCTGGCACAGATACGCAGTATTTT. The V and J genes are TRBV19 and TRBJ2-3; 15 nucleotides align to TRBD2. This CDR3 is built from 19 residues. Germline CDR1 reads LNHDA; CDR2 reads SQIVND (reference sequence). Trimming cost V 3 bases and J 1 base; bases outside gene matches: 8.

The gene calls are TRBV7-2 and TRBJ2-7; 7 bases align to TRBD1. Germline V CDR1 and CDR2: SGHTA, FQGNSA. The CDR3 has 13 residues. The V segment lost 6 bases and the J segment 2 bases; nucleotides outside the gene matches: 4. The CDR3 reads CASRTGTAYEQYF. The CDR3 DNA reads as TGTGCCAGCAGAACCGGGACAGCCTACGAGCAGTACTTC.

The sample holds one count of this clone. The rearrangement joins TRBV7-9 to TRBJ1-4, with 7 positions matching TRBD1. J gave up 0 bases and V 5 bases, and 6 bases lay outside the gene matches. The CDR3 spans 16 residues. Germline-derived CDR1 and CDR2 are SEHNR and FQNEAQ (reference sequence). CDR3 bases: TGTGCCAGCAGCACCTCTGGGACAGCAACTAATGAAAAACTGTTTTTT. Translating gives CASSTSGTATNEKLFF.

The CDR3 loop is CASSLMRAGLGDEQFF. The CDR3 DNA reads TGTGCCAGCAGCTTAATGCGGGCGGGGTTAGGAGATGAGCAGTTCTTC. This chain links TRBV7-8 with TRBJ2-1; a weak D match, TRBD2 (6 bases). Looked up from germline, CDR1 is SGHVS and CDR2 is FQNEAQ. The CDR3 is 16 amino acids. V gave up 2 bases and J gave up 8 bases, with 19 bases separating them.

This clone was picked up one time. The V and J genes are TRBV6-4 and TRBJ2-3; maybe TRBD2 (5 bases). V was cut by 0 bases and J by 1 base, with 14 bases left in between. The CDR3 runs 17 residues. Per germline, CDR1 MRHNA and CDR2 SNTAGT. The CDR3 reads CASSDSPSIGRTDTQYF. CDR3 sequence (DNA): TGTGCCAGCAGTGACTCTCCTAGCATTGGGCGCACAGATACGCAGTATTTT.

This chain uses TRBV5-1 with TRBJ2-3; 11 bases agree with TRBD2. The germline V gene has CDR1 SGHRS and CDR2 YFSETQ. The CDR3 is made up of 15 amino acids. V shed 4 bases, J shed 6 bases, and the junction held 7 bases outside the gene matches. Here the CDR3 DNA reads TGCGCCAGCAGCCATACTAGCGGGGGTGGGGATACGCAGTATTTT. It specifies CASSHTSGGGDTQYF.

The J gene is TRBJ1-2, the V gene TRBV7-2; TRBD1 aligns across 11 bases. CDR1 and CDR2 from the germline V gene are SGHTA and FQGNSA. The CDR3 is made up of 18 amino acids. Unmatched junction bases numbered 9, after V lost 1 base and J lost 2 bases. As DNA, the CDR3 is TGTGCCAGCAGCTTAGAAGCTCGGACAGGGGGCGCCAACTATGGCTACACCTTC. Protein: CASSLEARTGGANYGYTF.

V gene TRBV15 combines with J gene TRBJ1-6; D is perhaps TRBD1 (6 bases). CDR3 length equals 17 residues. From germline, CDR1 is LNHNV and CDR2 YYDKDF (reference sequence). V was pared by 4 bases and J by 9 bases, with 22 bases between. CDR3 sequence reads: CATSILQRGSASSPLHF. The CDR3, as DNA: TGTGCCACCAGCATTTTACAGAGGGGGTCGGCGAGTTCACCCCTCCACTTT.

This chain links TRBV2 with TRBJ2-3, with TRBD1 as a possible D gene (6 bases). Germline V lookup: CDR1 SNHLY, CDR2 FYNNEI. The CDR3 extends over 14 amino acids. V was cut by 8 bases and J by 2 bases, with 14 bases left in between. The CDR3 bases are TGTGCCAGCTCGTCAGGGGTAGTCACAGATACGCAGTATTTT. Its protein product is CASSSGVVTDTQYF.

In nucleotides, the CDR3 is TGTGCCAGCAGCCCCGGGACAGGGGACGAAAAACTGTTTTTT. Translation gives CASSPGTGDEKLFF. This chain joins TRBV7-9 and TRBJ1-4, with TRBD1 matching 10 bases. The CDR3 covers 14 residues. J was trimmed by 8 bases and V by 5 bases; bases with no gene match: 5. Germline V gene data show CDR1 as SEHNR and CDR2 as FQNEAQ (reference sequence).

The chain uses TRBV7-6 and TRBJ2-3, with 8 bases identical to TRBD1. Germline-derived CDR1 and CDR2 are SGHVS and FNYEAQ. This CDR3 comprises 15 residues. V lost 3 bases to trimming and J lost 1 base; unmatched junction nucleotides: 3. The CDR3 reads CASSFGQGGTDTQYF. DNA of the CDR3: TGTGCCAGCAGCTTCGGACAGGGTGGCACAGATACGCAGTATTTT.